This is a list of T cell receptor beta chains from one sample in a study of blood T cell repertoires in COVID-19. This table comes from immunoSEQ multiplex PCR, and its TCRdb copy is limited to in-frame clones, with some not included. This sample yields around 330,000 clones, of which 85% are seen a single time; 1.9% belongs to the top ten. The sequenced material came from PBMCs or T cells enriched from blood (not recorded which). These receptors were collected from a woman aged 25 to 39 who had been exposed to COVID-19. Each CDR3 is given with its conserved first and last residue. The D gene is left open where the match is weak. The size entry is marked missing in some rows and otherwise reads once, few, many or a size class.

j_gene | abundance | v_gene | d_gene | CDR3aa | CDR3nt
TRBJ2-7 | . | TRBV19 | TRBD2 | CASSRLSGASYEQYF | TGTGCCAGTAGCCGCCTTAGCGGGGCCTCCTACGAGCAGTACTTC
TRBJ2-4 | . | TRBV27 | TRBD1 | CASSFLGQGAKNIQYF | TGTGCCAGCAGTTTTTTGGGACAGGGGGCCAAAAACATTCAGTACTTC
TRBJ1-5 | . | TRBV6-5 | . | CASSLGGVNQPQHF | TGTGCCAGCAGTTTGGGAGGGGTTAATCAGCCCCAGCATTTT
TRBJ1-3 | . | TRBV15 | . | CATSRDRGASSSGNTIYF | TGTGCCACCAGCAGAGATCGGGGGGCCTCGAGCTCTGGAAACACCATATATTTT
TRBJ2-3 | . | TRBV4-3 | . | CASSQDKEAASTDTQYF | TGCGCCAGCAGCCAAGATAAGGAAGCAGCGAGCACAGATACGCAGTATTTT
TRBJ2-5 | . | TRBV28 | TRBD1 | CASSLGQLKGETQYF | TGTGCCAGCAGTTTGGGACAGCTCAAGGGGGAGACCCAGTACTTC
TRBJ2-1 | . | TRBV19 | TRBD2 | CASSTSGGGSYNEQFF | TGTGCCAGTAGTACTAGCGGAGGAGGCTCCTACAATGAGCAGTTCTTC
TRBJ2-7 | . | TRBV2 | TRBD2 | CASIGTSSSYEQYF | TGTGCCAGCATCGGGACTAGCAGTAGCTACGAGCAGTACTTC
TRBJ1-4 | once | TRBV30 | TRBD1 | CAWSPGTGSEKLFF | TGTGCCTGGAGTCCCGGGACAGGGAGTGAAAAACTGTTTTTT
TRBJ2-7 | . | TRBV6-1 | . | CASSDRPYEQYF | TGTGCCAGCAGTGACAGGCCCTACGAGCAGTACTTC
TRBJ2-1 | once | TRBV25-1 | TRBD2 | CASSDGGSLYEQFF | TGTGCCAGCAGTGATGGCGGGAGTTTATATGAGCAGTTCTTC
TRBJ1-5 | . | TRBV19 | . | CASSSMQGSNQPQHF | TGTGCCAGTAGTTCAATGCAGGGAAGCAATCAGCCCCAGCATTTT
TRBJ1-3 | . | TRBV7-2 | . | CASSPGRWGGKGNTIYF | TGTGCCAGCAGCCCCGGGAGATGGGGGGGAAAGGGAAACACCATATATTTT
TRBJ2-1 | . | TRBV5-4 | . | CASSVKSGTYNEQFF | TGTGCCAGCAGCGTCAAAAGCGGCACCTACAATGAGCAGTTCTTC
TRBJ1-3 | . | TRBV6-5 | . | CASRPRGDTIYF | TGTGCCAGCAGACCTCGCGGGGACACCATATATTTT
TRBJ1-2 | . | TRBV27 | . | CASSLQGDYGYTF | TGTGCCAGCAGTTTACAGGGTGACTATGGCTACACCTTC
TRBJ2-3 | once | TRBV5-1 | TRBD1 | CASSRGSRDRTDTQYF | TGCGCCAGCAGCCGGGGTAGCCGGGACAGAACAGATACGCAGTATTTT
TRBJ1-3 | . | TRBV25-1 | . | CASSLYGSGNTIYF | TGTGCCAGCAGTCTGTACGGCTCTGGAAACACCATATATTTT
TRBJ1-1 | . | TRBV7-9 | . | CASSIQGTEAFF | TGTGCCAGCAGCATACAGGGTACTGAAGCTTTCTTT
TRBJ1-2 | . | TRBV28 | . | CASSPTGGGYTF | TGTGCCAGCAGTCCCACCGGGGGGGGCTACACCTTC
TRBJ2-5 | . | TRBV11-2 | TRBD2 | CASSLGTSGQETQYF | TGTGCCAGCAGCCTTGGGACTAGCGGGCAGGAGACCCAGTACTTC
TRBJ2-3 | . | TRBV14 | . | CASSQDPPLDTQYF | TGTGCCAGCAGCCAAGATCCTCCCTTAGATACGCAGTATTTT
TRBJ2-4 | . | TRBV15 | . | CATSRDWEGDIQYF | TGTGCCACCAGCAGAGATTGGGAGGGGGACATTCAGTACTTC
TRBJ2-7 | few | TRBV28 | . | CASGQNRVHEQYF | TGTGCCAGCGGCCAGAACAGGGTCCACGAGCAGTACTTC
TRBJ2-2 | . | TRBV27 | TRBD2 | CASSLFSGTSGRFTGELFF | TGTGCCAGCAGTTTATTTAGCGGTACTAGCGGGAGATTCACCGGGGAGCTGTTTTTT
TRBJ2-1 | . | TRBV7-3 | . | CASSFELSSYNEQFF | TGTGCCAGCAGTTTCGAACTGAGCTCCTACAATGAGCAGTTCTTC
TRBJ2-7 | . | TRBV5-1 | . | CASSARSGGSYEQYF | TGCGCCAGCAGCGCTCGGTCAGGGGGGTCCTACGAGCAGTACTTC
TRBJ2-2 | . | TRBV27 | . | CASKSGTGTGELFF | TGTGCCAGCAAGTCGGGTACGGGCACCGGGGAGCTGTTTTTT
TRBJ1-4 | . | TRBV7-8 | TRBD1 | CASSFQTGGNEKLFF | TGTGCCAGCAGCTTTCAGACAGGGGGTAATGAAAAACTGTTTTTT
TRBJ2-3 | . | TRBV15 | TRBD2 | CATSRGLAGGTDTQYF | TGTGCCACCAGCAGAGGATTAGCGGGGGGGACAGATACGCAGTATTTT
TRBJ2-1 | . | TRBV3-1/TRBV3-2 | TRBD2 | CASSQDRLAGVDEQFF | TGTGCCAGCAGCCAAGATCGGCTAGCGGGGGTGGATGAGCAGTTCTTC
TRBJ2-6 | . | TRBV18 | TRBD2 | CASSSSSGRIRSGANVLTF | TGTGCCAGCTCATCTTCTAGCGGGAGGATTAGGTCTGGGGCCAACGTCCTGACTTTC
TRBJ1-2 | . | TRBV6-5 | TRBD1 | CASSYSARGVYGYTF | TGTGCCAGCAGTTACTCGGCCAGGGGGGTTTATGGCTACACCTTC
TRBJ2-2 | once | TRBV19 | TRBD1 | CASSTRGTGNTGELFF | TGTGCCAGTAGTACCCGGGGGACAGGGAACACCGGGGAGCTGTTTTTT
TRBJ2-2 | . | TRBV28 | . | CASSSRQENTGELFF | TGTGCCAGCAGTTCTCGACAGGAGAACACCGGGGAGCTGTTTTTT
TRBJ1-1 | few | TRBV7-8 | TRBD1 | CASSLATGWGTEAFF | TGTGCCAGCAGCTTAGCGACAGGGTGGGGCACTGAAGCTTTCTTT